This T cell receptor (beta chain) emerged from a study of blood T cell repertoires in COVID-19. Per the germline V gene, CDR1 is SGHTA and CDR2 is FQGTGA. Trimming shortened V by 5 bases and J by 2 bases, and 22 bases separated the two germline ends. The CDR3 totals 19 residues. Using immunoSEQ multiplex PCR, the repertoire was profiled, and TCRdb retains in-frame clones only, with some absent. The table has 70,000 to 90,000 clones, 84% seen once; the top ten hold approximately 12%. This chain joins TRBV7-3 and TRBJ2-6, with D possibly matching TRBD2 (6 bases). This receptor was identified in a human donor in a cohort sampled during active COVID-19. Source material: peripheral blood. DNA of the CDR3: TGTGCCAGCAGCCCCAGAGTTGGAGGGTTAGATCCTGGGGCCAACGTCCTGACTTTC. It codes for CASSPRVGGLDPGANVLTF.